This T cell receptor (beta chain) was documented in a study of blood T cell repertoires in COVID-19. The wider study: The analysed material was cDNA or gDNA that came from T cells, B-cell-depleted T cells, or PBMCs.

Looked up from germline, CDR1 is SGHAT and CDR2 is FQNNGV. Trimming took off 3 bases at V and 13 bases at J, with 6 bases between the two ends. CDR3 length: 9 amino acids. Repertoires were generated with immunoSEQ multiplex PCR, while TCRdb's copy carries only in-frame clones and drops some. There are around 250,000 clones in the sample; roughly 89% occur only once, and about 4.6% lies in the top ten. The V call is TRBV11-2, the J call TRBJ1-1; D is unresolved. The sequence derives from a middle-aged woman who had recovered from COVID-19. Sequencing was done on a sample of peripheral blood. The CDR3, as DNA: TGTGCCAGCAGCTTTCGGGGTTTCTTT. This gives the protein CASSFRGFF.